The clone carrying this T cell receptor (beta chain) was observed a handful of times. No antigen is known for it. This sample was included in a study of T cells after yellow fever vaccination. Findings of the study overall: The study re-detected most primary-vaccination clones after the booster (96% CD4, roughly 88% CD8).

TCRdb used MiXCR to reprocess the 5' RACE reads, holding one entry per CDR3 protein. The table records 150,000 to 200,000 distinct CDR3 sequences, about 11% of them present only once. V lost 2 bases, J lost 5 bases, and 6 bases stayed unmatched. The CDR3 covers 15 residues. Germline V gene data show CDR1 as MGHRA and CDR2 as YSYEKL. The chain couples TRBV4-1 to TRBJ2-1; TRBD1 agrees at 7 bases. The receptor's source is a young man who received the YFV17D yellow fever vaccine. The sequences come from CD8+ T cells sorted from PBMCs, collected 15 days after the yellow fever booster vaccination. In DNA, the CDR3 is TGCGCCAGCAGCCAACGTCCCGGGACAGACAATGAGCAGTTCTTC. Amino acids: CASSQRPGTDNEQFF.